This TCR beta chain was profiled in a study of identifying expanded T cells in peripheral blood. Clones were sequenced by immunoSEQ multiplex PCR, and TCRdb holds only the in-frame ones, with some missing. The data contain some 93,000 clones, over 75% of them singletons. CDR3 length: 15 amino acids. Looked up from germline, CDR1 is MGHDK and CDR2 is SYGVNS. The V end was cut by 1 base, the J end by 3 bases, with 12 bases between. This chain uses TRBV25-1 with TRBJ1-2; a weak D match, TRBD1 (6 bases). The sequenced sample was blood. This clonotype originated in a person aged 18-70 years in good health. CDR3 residues: CASSESAEGDYGYTF. The CDR3 DNA follows: TGTGCCAGCAGTGAATCAGCGGAGGGGGACTATGGCTACACCTTC.